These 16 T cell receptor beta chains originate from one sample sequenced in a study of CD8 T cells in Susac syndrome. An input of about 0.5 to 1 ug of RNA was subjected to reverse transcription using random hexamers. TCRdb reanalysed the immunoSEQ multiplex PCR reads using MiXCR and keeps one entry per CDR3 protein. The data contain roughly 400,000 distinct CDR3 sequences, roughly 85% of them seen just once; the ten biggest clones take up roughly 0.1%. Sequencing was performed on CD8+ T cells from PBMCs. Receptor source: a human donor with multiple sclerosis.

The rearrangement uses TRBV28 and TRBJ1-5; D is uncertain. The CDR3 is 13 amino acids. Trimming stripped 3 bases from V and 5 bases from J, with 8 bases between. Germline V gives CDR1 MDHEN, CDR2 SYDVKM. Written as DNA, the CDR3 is TGTGCCAGCAGTTTCCCTTCTGATCAGCCCCAGCATTTT. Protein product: CASSFPSDQPQHF.

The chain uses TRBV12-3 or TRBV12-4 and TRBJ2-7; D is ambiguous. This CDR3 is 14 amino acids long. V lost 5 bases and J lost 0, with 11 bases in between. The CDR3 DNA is TGTGCCAGCAGTAGACCGACCCACTCCTACGAGCAGTACTTC. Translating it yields CASSRPTHSYEQYF.

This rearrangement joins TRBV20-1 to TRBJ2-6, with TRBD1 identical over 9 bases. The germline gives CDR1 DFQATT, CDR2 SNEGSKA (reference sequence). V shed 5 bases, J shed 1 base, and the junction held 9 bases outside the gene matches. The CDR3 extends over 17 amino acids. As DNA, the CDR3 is TGCAGTGCTTTCTCCGGGACAGGGTTTTCTGGGGCCAACGTCCTGACTTTC. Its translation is CSAFSGTGFSGANVLTF.

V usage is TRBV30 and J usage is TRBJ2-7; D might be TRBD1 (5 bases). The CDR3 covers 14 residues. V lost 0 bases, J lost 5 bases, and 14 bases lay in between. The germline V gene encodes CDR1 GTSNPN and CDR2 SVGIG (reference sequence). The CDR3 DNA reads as TGTGCCTGGAGTGTCGGAAGGGGCAGCGACGAGCAGTACTTC. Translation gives CAWSVGRGSDEQYF.

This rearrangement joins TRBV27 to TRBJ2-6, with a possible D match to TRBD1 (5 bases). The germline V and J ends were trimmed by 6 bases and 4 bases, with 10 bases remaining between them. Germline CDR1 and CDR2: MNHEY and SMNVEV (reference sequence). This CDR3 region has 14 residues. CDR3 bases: TGTGCCAGCAGCCCAGGGTACGGGGCCAACGTCCTGACTTTC. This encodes CASSPGYGANVLTF.

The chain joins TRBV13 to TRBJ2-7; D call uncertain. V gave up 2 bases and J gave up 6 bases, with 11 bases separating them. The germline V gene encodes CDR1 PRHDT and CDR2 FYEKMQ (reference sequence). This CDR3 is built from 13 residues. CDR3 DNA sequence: TGTGCCAGCAGCTTAAACCGCCGGGTCGAGCAGTACTTC. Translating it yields CASSLNRRVEQYF.

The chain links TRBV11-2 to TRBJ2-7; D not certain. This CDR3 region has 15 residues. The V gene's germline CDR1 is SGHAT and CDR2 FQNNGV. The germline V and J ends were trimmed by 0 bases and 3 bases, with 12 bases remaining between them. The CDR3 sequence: CASSLEFGPDYEQYF. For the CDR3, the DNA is TGTGCCAGCAGCTTAGAATTCGGCCCAGACTACGAGCAGTACTTC.

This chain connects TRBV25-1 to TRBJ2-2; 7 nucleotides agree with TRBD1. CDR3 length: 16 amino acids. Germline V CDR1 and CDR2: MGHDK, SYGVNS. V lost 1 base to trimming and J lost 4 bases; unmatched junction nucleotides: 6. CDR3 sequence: CASSESTGAVTGELFF. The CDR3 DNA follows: TGTGCCAGCAGTGAATCAACAGGGGCTGTCACCGGGGAGCTGTTTTTT.

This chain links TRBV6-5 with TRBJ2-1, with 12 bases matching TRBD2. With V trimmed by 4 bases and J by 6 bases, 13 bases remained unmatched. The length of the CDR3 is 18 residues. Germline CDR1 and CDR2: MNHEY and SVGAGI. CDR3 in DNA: TGTGCCAGCAGTTCGACTAGCGGGGGATTAGTCATTAGCAATGAGCAGTTCTTC. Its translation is CASSSTSGGLVISNEQFF.

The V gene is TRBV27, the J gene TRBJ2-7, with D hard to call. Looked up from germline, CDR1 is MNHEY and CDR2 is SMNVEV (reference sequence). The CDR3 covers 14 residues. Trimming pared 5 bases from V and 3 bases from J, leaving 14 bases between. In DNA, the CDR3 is TGTGCCAGCAGTAACGTACCCGGGCACTACGAGCAGTACTTC. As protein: CASSNVPGHYEQYF.

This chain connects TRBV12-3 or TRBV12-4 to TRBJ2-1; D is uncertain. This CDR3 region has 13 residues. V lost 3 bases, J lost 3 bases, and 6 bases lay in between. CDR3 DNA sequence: TGTGCCAGCAGTTTGCCGCTCTACAATGAGCAGTTCTTC. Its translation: CASSLPLYNEQFF.

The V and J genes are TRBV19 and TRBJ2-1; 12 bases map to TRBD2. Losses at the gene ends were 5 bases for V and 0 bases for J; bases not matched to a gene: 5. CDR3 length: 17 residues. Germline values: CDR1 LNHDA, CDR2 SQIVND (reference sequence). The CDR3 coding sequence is TGTGCCAGTAGTCCACCTAGCGGGAGGGCCTCCTACAATGAGCAGTTCTTC. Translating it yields CASSPPSGRASYNEQFF.

The CDR3 DNA reads TGCAGCGTTGAAGATGGGGCAGTAACCCCCGAGCAGTACTTC. Translated: CSVEDGAVTPEQYF. J is TRBJ2-7 and V is TRBV29-1, with D possibly TRBD1 on 5 matching bases. The germline V and J ends were trimmed by 0 bases and 6 bases, with 15 bases remaining between them. Per germline, CDR1 SQVTM and CDR2 ANQGSEA. The CDR3 has 14 amino acids.

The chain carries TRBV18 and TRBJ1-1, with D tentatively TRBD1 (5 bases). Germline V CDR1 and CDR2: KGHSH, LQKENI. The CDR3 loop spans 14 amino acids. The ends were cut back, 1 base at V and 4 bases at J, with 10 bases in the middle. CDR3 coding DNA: TGTGCCAGCTCACCACGGAGGGGTGGCACTGAAGCTTTCTTT. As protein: CASSPRRGGTEAFF.

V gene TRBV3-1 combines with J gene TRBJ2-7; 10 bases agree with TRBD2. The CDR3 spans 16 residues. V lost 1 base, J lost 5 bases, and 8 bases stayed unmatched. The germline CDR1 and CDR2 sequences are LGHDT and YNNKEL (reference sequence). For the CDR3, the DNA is TGTGCCAGCAGCCAAGGGAATCGACTAGCGGGTCACGAGCAGTACTTC. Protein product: CASSQGNRLAGHEQYF.

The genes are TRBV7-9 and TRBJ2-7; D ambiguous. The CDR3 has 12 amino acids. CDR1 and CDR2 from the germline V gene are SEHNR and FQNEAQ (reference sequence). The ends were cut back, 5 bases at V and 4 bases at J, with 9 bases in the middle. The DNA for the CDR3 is TGTGCCAGCAGCAGGGTTATTTACGAGCAGTACTTC. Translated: CASSRVIYEQYF.